This T cell receptor (beta chain) was recovered during a study of cytomegalovirus exposure and HLA in healthy donors. Study findings and constraints: Later, TCR association rates were found to vary by HLA locus, highest for DRB1 and lowest for HLA-C. TCR beta chains numbering more than 150 were designated cytomegalovirus-associated. Earlier findings revealed that most TCR beta V segments proved productive either about 87% or about 30% of the time. The authors later linked a missense DCLRE1C variant to TCR beta V- and J-gene trimming.

A note on this clone: What it binds is not known.

The primer mix had 60 Vbeta and 13 Jbeta primers. Produced via immunoSEQ multiplex PCR; TCRdb's table is partial and in-frame only. This table has approximately 210,000 clones, about 79% appearing once. Losses at the gene ends were 6 bases for V and 6 bases for J; bases not matched to a gene: 13. This CDR3 is built from 15 residues. CDR1 and CDR2 (germline): MDHEN, SYDVKM. The genes are TRBV28 and TRBJ2-7, with 8 bases aligning to TRBD2. The origin of this receptor is a male donor in good health and CMV-seronegative. The material sequenced was PBMCs. The CDR3: CASSPPSGSMSEQYF. CDR3 in DNA: TGTGCCAGCAGCCCTCCAAGCGGGAGTATGAGCGAGCAGTACTTC.